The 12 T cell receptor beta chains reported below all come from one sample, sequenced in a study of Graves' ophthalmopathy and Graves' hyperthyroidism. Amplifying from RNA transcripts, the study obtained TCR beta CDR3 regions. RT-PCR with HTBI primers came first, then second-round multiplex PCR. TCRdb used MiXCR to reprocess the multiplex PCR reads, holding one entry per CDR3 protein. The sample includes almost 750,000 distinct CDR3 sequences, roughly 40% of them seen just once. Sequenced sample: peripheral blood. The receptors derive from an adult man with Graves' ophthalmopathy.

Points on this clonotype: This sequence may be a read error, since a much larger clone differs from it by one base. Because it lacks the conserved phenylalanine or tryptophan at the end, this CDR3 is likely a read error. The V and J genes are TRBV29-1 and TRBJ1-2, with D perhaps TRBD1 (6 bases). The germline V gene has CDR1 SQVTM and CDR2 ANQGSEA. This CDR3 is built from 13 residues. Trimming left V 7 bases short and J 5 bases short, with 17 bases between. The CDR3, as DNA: TGCAGCGCTCAGGGTGCAGGGGCTTATGGCTACACCCTC. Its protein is CSAQGAGAYGYTL.

In nucleotides, the CDR3 is TGTGCCAGCAGCCTCGGTGGGACAGGGTTGGCTGGGGCCAACGTCCTGACTTTC. Its protein is CASSLGGTGLAGANVLTF. The chain joins TRBV9 to TRBJ2-6; 9 positions agree with TRBD1. The CDR3 loop spans 18 amino acids. V trimming: 4 bases; J trimming: 2 bases; junction bases outside the gene matches: 10. Germline CDR1 and CDR2: SGDLS and YYNGEE. The whole variable domain, filled in from reference TRBV9 and TRBJ2-6, reads DSGVTQTPKHLITATGQRVTLRCSPRSGDLSVYWYQQSLDQGLQFLIQYYNGEERAKGNILERFSAQQFPDLHSELNLSSLELGDSALYFCASSLGGTGLAGANVLTFGAGSRLTVL.

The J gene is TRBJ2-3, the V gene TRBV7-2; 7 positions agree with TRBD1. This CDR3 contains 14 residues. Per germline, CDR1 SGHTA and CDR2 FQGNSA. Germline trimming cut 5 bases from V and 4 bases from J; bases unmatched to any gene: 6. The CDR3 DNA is TGTGCCAGCAGCCCGTTGACAGGGCCAGATACGCAGTATTTT. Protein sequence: CASSPLTGPDTQYF.

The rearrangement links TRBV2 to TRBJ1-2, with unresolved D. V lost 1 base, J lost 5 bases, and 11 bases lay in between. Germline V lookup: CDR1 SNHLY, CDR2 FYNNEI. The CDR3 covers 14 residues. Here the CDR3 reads CASSEGTPKYGYTF. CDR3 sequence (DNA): TGTGCCAGCAGTGAAGGGACGCCAAAATATGGCTACACCTTC.

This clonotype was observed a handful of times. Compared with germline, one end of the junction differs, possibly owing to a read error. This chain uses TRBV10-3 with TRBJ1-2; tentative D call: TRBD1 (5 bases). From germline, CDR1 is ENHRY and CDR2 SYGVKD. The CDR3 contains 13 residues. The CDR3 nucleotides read TGTGCCAGCAGTCGGGACGGTGACTATGGCTACACCTTC. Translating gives CASSRDGDYGYTF.

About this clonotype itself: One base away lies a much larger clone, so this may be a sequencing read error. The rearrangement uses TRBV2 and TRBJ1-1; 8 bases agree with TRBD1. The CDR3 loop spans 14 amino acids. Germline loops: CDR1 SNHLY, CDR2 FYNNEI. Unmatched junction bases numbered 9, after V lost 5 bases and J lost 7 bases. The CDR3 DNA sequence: TGTGCCAGCAGTCTAACGGGACAGGAGAGTGAAGCTTTCTTT. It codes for CASSLTGQESEAFF.

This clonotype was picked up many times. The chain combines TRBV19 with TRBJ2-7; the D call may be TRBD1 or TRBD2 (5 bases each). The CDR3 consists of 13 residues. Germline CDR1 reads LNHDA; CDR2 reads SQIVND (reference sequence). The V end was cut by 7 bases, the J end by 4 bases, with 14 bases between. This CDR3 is CASTGTGRYEQYF. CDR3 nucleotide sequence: TGTGCCAGTACCGGGACGGGTCGGTACGAGCAGTACTTC.

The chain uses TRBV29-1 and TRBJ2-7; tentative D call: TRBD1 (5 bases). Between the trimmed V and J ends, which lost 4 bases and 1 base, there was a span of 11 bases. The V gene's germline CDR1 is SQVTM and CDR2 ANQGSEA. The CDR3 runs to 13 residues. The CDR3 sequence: CSVVTRGSYEQYF. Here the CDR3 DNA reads TGCAGCGTTGTGACAAGGGGTTCCTACGAGCAGTACTTC.

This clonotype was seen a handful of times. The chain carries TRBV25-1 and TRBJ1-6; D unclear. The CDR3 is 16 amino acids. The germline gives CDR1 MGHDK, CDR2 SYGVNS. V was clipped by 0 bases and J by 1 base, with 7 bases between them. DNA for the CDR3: TGTGCCAGCAGTGAATACCGAGGGTCCTATAATTCACCCCTCCACTTT. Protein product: CASSEYRGSYNSPLHF.

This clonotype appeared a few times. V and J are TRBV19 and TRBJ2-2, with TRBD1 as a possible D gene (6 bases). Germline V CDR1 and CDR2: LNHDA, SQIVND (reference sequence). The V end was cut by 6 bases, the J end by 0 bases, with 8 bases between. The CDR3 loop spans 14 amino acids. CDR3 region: CASRGHSNTGELFF. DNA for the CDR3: TGTGCCAGTAGGGGACATTCGAACACCGGGGAGCTGTTTTTT.

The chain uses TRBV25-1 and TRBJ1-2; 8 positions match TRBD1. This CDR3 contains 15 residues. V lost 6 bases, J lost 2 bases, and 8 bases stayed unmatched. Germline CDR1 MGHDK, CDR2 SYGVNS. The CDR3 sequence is CASSSRTGSNYGYTF. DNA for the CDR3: TGTGCCAGCAGCTCCCGGACAGGGTCGAACTATGGCTACACCTTC.

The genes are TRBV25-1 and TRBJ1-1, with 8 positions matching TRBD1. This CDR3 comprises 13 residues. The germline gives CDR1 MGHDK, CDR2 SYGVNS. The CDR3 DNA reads TGTGCGAGCCGACAGGGGTTTATCACTGAAGCTTTCTTT. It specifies CASRQGFITEAFF. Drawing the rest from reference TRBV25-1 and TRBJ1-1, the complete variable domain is EADIYQTPRYLVIGTGKKITLECSQTMGHDKMYWYQQDPGMELHLIHYSYGVNSTEKGDLSSESTVSRIRTEHFPLTLESARPSHTSQYLCASRQGFITEAFFGQGTRLTVV.